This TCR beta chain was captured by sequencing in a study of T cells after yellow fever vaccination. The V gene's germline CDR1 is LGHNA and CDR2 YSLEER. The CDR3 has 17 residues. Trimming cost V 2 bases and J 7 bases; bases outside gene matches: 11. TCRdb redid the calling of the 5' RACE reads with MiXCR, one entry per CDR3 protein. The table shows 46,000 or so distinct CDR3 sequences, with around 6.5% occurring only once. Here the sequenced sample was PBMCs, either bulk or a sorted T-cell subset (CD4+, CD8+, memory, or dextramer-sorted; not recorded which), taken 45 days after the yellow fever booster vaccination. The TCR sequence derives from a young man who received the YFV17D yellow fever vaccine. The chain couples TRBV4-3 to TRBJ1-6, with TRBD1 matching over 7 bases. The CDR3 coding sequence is TGCGCCAGCAGCCAAAAAGGGACAGCTCGGAACAATTCACCCCTCCACTTT. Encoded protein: CASSQKGTARNNSPLHF.